The present T cell receptor (beta chain) was sequenced within a study of beta chain features in type 1 diabetes. Turning to the study itself: The study found patients and healthy donors alike in age, gender and cell yields. All samples combined gave 95 million to 130 million sorted cells for examination. Study-wide points: HLA influence on TCRB rearrangement stayed unresolved here. Researchers report that Type 1 diabetes patients had moderately but significantly shorter TCRB CDR3s across all four CD4+ subsets.

The germline CDR1 and CDR2 sequences are SEHNR and FQNEAQ (reference sequence). This CDR3 is 16 amino acids long. V lost 6 bases to trimming and J lost 4 bases; unmatched junction nucleotides: 9. Reverse transcription of all isolated RNA meant that expressed TCRB transcripts were sequenced. Measured with immunoSEQ multiplex PCR; TCRdb has only the in-frame clones, and not every one. The sample records more than 120,000 clones, about 13% being singletons. Regarding this clone: Its cognate antigen is unknown.

The V call is TRBV7-9, the J call TRBJ2-3; 11 bases agree with TRBD2. This clonotype originated in a man younger than 35 with type 1 diabetes. Input material: central memory CD4+ T cells from blood. The CDR3 nucleotides are TGTGCCAGCAGATTCGATAGCGGGGGGGCCCCAGATACGCAGTATTTT. Its protein product is CASRFDSGGAPDTQYF.